The 25 T cell receptor beta chains below were found in one sample sequenced in a study of cytotoxic CD8 clonotypes in ibrutinib-treated CLL. This table comes from immunoSEQ multiplex PCR, and its TCRdb copy is limited to in-frame clones, with some not included. The sample includes 30,000 to 40,000 clones, approximately 69% of them seen just once. Material: PBMCs, obtained before ibrutinib treatment. The receptors derive from a human donor with chronic lymphocytic leukemia.

This clone was seen a single time. The CDR3 is CASSERGRSTDTQYF. CDR3 bases: TGTGCCAGCAGCGAGCGGGGGAGAAGCACAGATACGCAGTATTTT. This chain connects TRBV9 to TRBJ2-3; 8 nucleotides line up with TRBD2. V dropped 3 bases and J dropped 0; count of bases not matched to a gene: 3. The CDR3 totals 15 residues. Germline assignment: CDR1 SGDLS and CDR2 YYNGEE.

This chain joins TRBV19 and TRBJ1-2; possible D gene TRBD1, 6 bases. Per the germline V gene, CDR1 is LNHDA and CDR2 is SQIVND (reference sequence). This CDR3 has 14 amino acids. V lost 5 bases, J lost 3 bases, and 13 bases lay in between. The CDR3 protein is CASSLNRADYGYTF. In nucleotides, the CDR3 is TGTGCCAGTAGTTTAAACAGGGCAGACTATGGCTACACCTTC. Complete variable domain (other parts from reference TRBV19 and TRBJ1-2): DGGITQSPKYLFRKEGQNVTLSCEQNLNHDAMYWYRQDPGQGLRLIYYSQIVNDFQKGDIAEGYSVSREKKESFPLTVTSAQKNPTAFYLCASSLNRADYGYTFGSGTRLTVV.

This clone has only one observation. This chain joins TRBV28 and TRBJ2-3; 9 bases match TRBD2. Germline V gene data show CDR1 as MDHEN and CDR2 as SYDVKM. This CDR3 is 16 amino acids long. The trim removed 3 bases at V and 0 bases at J, leaving 4 bases unmatched. The CDR3 DNA sequence: TGTGCCAGCAGTTTGAATAGCGGGAGAAGCACAGATACGCAGTATTTT. Translation gives CASSLNSGRSTDTQYF.

The rearrangement joins TRBV18 to TRBJ2-7; either TRBD1 or TRBD2 may fit D (5 bases each). V lost 6 bases and J 3 bases, leaving 9 bases between the germline ends. The CDR3 is made up of 12 amino acids. Germline V gene data show CDR1 as KGHSH and CDR2 as LQKENI. CDR3: CASSSGRYEQYF. The CDR3, as DNA: TGTGCCAGCTCGTCGGGGCGCTACGAGCAGTACTTC.

The chain links TRBV28 to TRBJ1-2; a possible D gene is TRBD1 (5 bases). V lost 8 bases and J 7 bases, leaving 20 bases between the germline ends. Germline CDR1 and CDR2: MDHEN and SYDVKM. The CDR3 length is 14 residues. The CDR3 loop is CASETVTVWSGYTF. CDR3 nucleotide sequence: TGTGCCAGCGAGACAGTAACCGTATGGTCTGGCTACACCTTC.

The gene calls are TRBV18 and TRBJ2-7; 10 bases match TRBD2. The CDR3 totals 16 residues. Germline assignment: CDR1 KGHSH and CDR2 LQKENI. V lost 0 bases and J lost 3; bases outside the gene matches: 5. CDR3 coding DNA: TGTGCCAGCTCACCACCGAGCCTAGCGGGAGTCTACGAGCAGTACTTC. It yields the protein CASSPPSLAGVYEQYF.

This clone was seen more than once but under ten times. The gene calls are TRBV28 and TRBJ2-2; 12 bases match TRBD2. CDR3 length: 16 residues. Germline assignment: CDR1 MDHEN and CDR2 SYDVKM. The junction had 9 bases not matched to a gene; V was cut back by 1 base and J by 12 bases. The CDR3 DNA reads as TGTGCCAGCAGTTTATCACTAGCGGGGGGTATGGTGAAGCTGTTTTTT. Translation: CASSLSLAGGMVKLFF.

The chain employs TRBV30 and TRBJ1-1; tentative D call: TRBD1 (6 bases). V dropped 2 bases and J dropped 1 base, with 11 bases sitting between them. This CDR3 is built from 14 residues. Germline V lookup: CDR1 GTSNPN, CDR2 SVGIG (reference sequence). The CDR3 reads CAWSTGATNTEAFF. CDR3 in DNA: TGTGCCTGGAGTACGGGGGCGACGAACACTGAAGCTTTCTTT.

This clone has just one count. This chain joins TRBV28 and TRBJ1-1; no firm D call. Germline V CDR1 and CDR2: MDHEN, SYDVKM. This CDR3 comprises 15 residues. Trimming left V 5 bases short and J 1 base short, with 14 bases between. CDR3 loop: CASSIPRSRNTEAFF. CDR3 bases: TGTGCCAGCAGTATCCCGAGGAGCCGGAACACTGAAGCTTTCTTT.

V and J are TRBV7-9 and TRBJ1-1, with 8 nucleotides matching TRBD1. The germline CDR1 and CDR2 sequences are SEHNR and FQNEAQ (reference sequence). This CDR3 comprises 15 residues. Trimming cost V 5 bases and J 1 base; bases outside gene matches: 6. CDR3 region: CASSPGGVRNTEAFF. The CDR3 DNA sequence: TGTGCCAGCAGCCCAGGGGGCGTCAGGAACACTGAAGCTTTCTTT. Full variable domain (remainder filled in from reference TRBV7-9 and TRBJ1-1): DTGVSQNPRHKITKRGQNVTFRCDPISEHNRLYWYRQTLGQGPEFLTYFQNEAQLEKSRLLSDRFSAERPKGSFSTLEIQRTEQGDSAMYLCASSPGGVRNTEAFFGQGTRLTVV.

This clone was seen a handful of times. The chain carries TRBV19 and TRBJ2-7; D remains unclear. CDR1 is LNHDA, CDR2 SQIVND, per germline (reference sequence). The CDR3 runs 16 residues. Trimming left V 6 bases short and J 0 bases short, with 18 bases between. DNA of the CDR3: TGTGCCAGTAGCCGAAAGGCGCAGATGAGCTCCTACGAGCAGTACTTC. This gives the protein CASSRKAQMSSYEQYF. Full variable domain (missing parts from reference TRBV19 and TRBJ2-7): DGGITQSPKYLFRKEGQNVTLSCEQNLNHDAMYWYRQDPGQGLRLIYYSQIVNDFQKGDIAEGYSVSREKKESFPLTVTSAQKNPTAFYLCASSRKAQMSSYEQYFGPGTRLTVT.

This clone was counted a few times. The rearrangement links TRBV2 to TRBJ1-6; 10 positions agree with TRBD1. Per germline, CDR1 SNHLY and CDR2 FYNNEI. Losses at the gene ends were 3 bases for V and 11 bases for J; bases not matched to a gene: 4. The CDR3 spans 14 residues. CDR3 region: CASSDLGQGTPLHF. Here the CDR3 DNA reads TGTGCCAGCAGTGATCTGGGACAGGGGACACCCCTCCACTTT.

The V call is TRBV6-1, the J call TRBJ2-7; D is unclear. The germline V gene has CDR1 MNHNS and CDR2 SASEGT. CDR3 length: 12 amino acids. Trimming removed 2 bases from V and 4 bases from J, with 6 bases in between. The CDR3 spells CASSERMYEQYF. The DNA of the CDR3 is TGTGCCAGCAGTGAACGGATGTACGAGCAGTACTTC.

The V call is TRBV19, the J call TRBJ1-4, with D possibly TRBD1 on 5 matching bases. The CDR3 runs to 15 residues. V was pared by 7 bases and J by 7 bases, with 19 bases between. From germline, CDR1 is LNHDA and CDR2 SQIVND (reference sequence). In DNA form, the CDR3 reads TGTGCCAGTACCGATCCCGGGACCTCCGGTGAAAAACTGTTTTTT. Translated: CASTDPGTSGEKLFF.

The gene calls are TRBV30 and TRBJ1-3; D unresolved. CDR1 and CDR2 from the germline V gene are GTSNPN and SVGIG (reference sequence). V lost 4 bases to trimming and J lost 0 bases, with 7 bases between them. The CDR3 runs to 13 residues. CDR3 nucleotide sequence: TGTGCCTGGAATGTCCTCTCTGGAAACACCATATATTTT. Amino acid sequence: CAWNVLSGNTIYF.

The V call is TRBV4-1, the J call TRBJ1-5; D gene unclear. The CDR3 is 17 amino acids. V lost 2 bases to trimming and J lost 2 bases, with 16 bases between them. Germline loops: CDR1 MGHRA, CDR2 YSYEKL. CDR3 sequence (DNA): TGCGCCAGCAGCCAAACCCGGGATATCGGGGGCAATCAGCCCCAGCATTTT. This sequence encodes CASSQTRDIGGNQPQHF.

V gene TRBV15 combines with J gene TRBJ1-1; the D gene is possibly TRBD1 (6 bases). Looked up from germline, CDR1 is LNHNV and CDR2 is YYDKDF (reference sequence). This CDR3 has 16 residues. V was trimmed by 7 bases and J by 4 bases, leaving 22 bases between them. The CDR3 DNA sequence: TGTGCCACCACCCCGGGACACACTGTGAGGGCCACTGAAGCTTTCTTT. Translating it yields CATTPGHTVRATEAFF.

The rearrangement uses TRBV15 and TRBJ2-5, with a possible D match to TRBD2 (6 bases). Trimming shortened V by 3 bases and J by 2 bases, and 16 bases separated the two germline ends. Germline V gene lookup returns CDR1 LNHNV and CDR2 YYDKDF (reference sequence). This CDR3 comprises 16 residues. CDR3 sequence reads: CATSRSRDLHQETQYF. The CDR3 DNA sequence: TGTGCCACCAGCAGGAGCCGGGACTTACATCAAGAGACCCAGTACTTC.

The rearrangement links TRBV7-6 to TRBJ1-1, with TRBD1 as a possible D gene (5 bases). Trimming pared 5 bases from V and 1 base from J, leaving 17 bases between. The CDR3 consists of 16 residues. Looked up from germline, CDR1 is SGHVS and CDR2 is FNYEAQ. DNA for the CDR3: TGTGCCAGCAGCCACCCATCTAGGGGATCGAACACTGAAGCTTTCTTT. Translating it yields CASSHPSRGSNTEAFF.

The chain uses TRBV5-1 and TRBJ2-7; 7 bases are a match to TRBD1. The CDR3 extends over 15 amino acids. V lost 0 bases, J lost 5 bases, and 8 bases stayed unmatched. Germline assignment: CDR1 SGHRS and CDR2 YFSETQ. The CDR3 sequence is CASSLGQGALHEQYF. In nucleotides, the CDR3 is TGCGCCAGCAGCTTGGGACAGGGAGCCCTACACGAGCAGTACTTC.

This clone was observed at least ten times. This rearrangement joins TRBV7-9 to TRBJ2-7; possibly TRBD1 or TRBD2 for D (5 bases each). The CDR3 contains 13 residues. Germline assignment: CDR1 SEHNR and CDR2 FQNEAQ (reference sequence). Between the trimmed V and J ends, which lost 2 bases and 6 bases, there was a span of 11 bases. CDR3: CASSLTGTVEQYF. Written as DNA, the CDR3 is TGTGCCAGCAGCTTAACCGGGACGGTCGAGCAGTACTTC. Using reference TRBV7-9 and TRBJ2-7 for the parts outside the CDR3, the full variable domain is DTGVSQNPRHKITKRGQNVTFRCDPISEHNRLYWYRQTLGQGPEFLTYFQNEAQLEKSRLLSDRFSAERPKGSFSTLEIQRTEQGDSAMYLCASSLTGTVEQYFGPGTRLTVT.

J is TRBJ2-7 and V is TRBV6-1; either TRBD1 or TRBD2 may fit D (6 bases each). The CDR3 extends over 15 amino acids. Germline lookup yields CDR1 MNHNS and CDR2 SASEGT. V lost 5 bases and J lost 2, with 16 bases in between. The DNA for the CDR3 is TGTGCCAGCAGTCCAATCGGGGGCACAGCCTACGAGCAGTACTTC. It translates to CASSPIGGTAYEQYF.

The chain combines TRBV30 with TRBJ1-2, with D possibly being TRBD1 (6 bases). The CDR3 runs 12 residues. Trimming left V 0 bases short and J 8 bases short, with 10 bases between. Germline assignment: CDR1 GTSNPN and CDR2 SVGIG (reference sequence). Written as DNA, the CDR3 is TGTGCCTGGAGTGTAGGGGGATACGGCTACACCTTC. It encodes CAWSVGGYGYTF.

The chain combines TRBV7-6 with TRBJ2-3; D remains ambiguous. Trimming removed 1 base at V and 0 bases at J, with 11 bases between. Germline V gives CDR1 SGHVS, CDR2 FNYEAQ. This CDR3 is 16 amino acids long. CDR3 bases: TGTGCCAGCAGCTTAGGAGGTCGCGGCAGCACAGATACGCAGTATTTT. Translating it yields CASSLGGRGSTDTQYF.

CDR3 region: CASSGEGRKFDEQFF. The CDR3 DNA follows: TGTGCCAGCAGTGGGGAGGGGAGGAAGTTTGATGAGCAGTTCTTC. The J gene is TRBJ2-1, the V gene TRBV2, with TRBD2 matching 7 bases. J lost 8 bases, V lost 4 bases, and 11 bases had no gene match. Germline CDR1 is SNHLY and CDR2 is FYNNEI. The CDR3 has 15 amino acids.